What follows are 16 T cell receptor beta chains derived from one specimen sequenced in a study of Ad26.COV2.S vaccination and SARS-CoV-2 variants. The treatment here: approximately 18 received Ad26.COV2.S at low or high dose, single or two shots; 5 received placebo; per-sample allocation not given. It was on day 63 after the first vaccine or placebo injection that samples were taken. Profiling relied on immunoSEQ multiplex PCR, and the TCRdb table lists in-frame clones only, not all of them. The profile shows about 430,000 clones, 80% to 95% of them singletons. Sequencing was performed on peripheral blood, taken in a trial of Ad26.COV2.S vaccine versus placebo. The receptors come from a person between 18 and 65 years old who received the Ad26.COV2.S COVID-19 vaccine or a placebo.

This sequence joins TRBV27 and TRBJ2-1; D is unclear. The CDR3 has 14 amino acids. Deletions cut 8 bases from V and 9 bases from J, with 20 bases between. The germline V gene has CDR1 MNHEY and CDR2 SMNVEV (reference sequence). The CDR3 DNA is TGTGCCAGCCGATACAACGCCATTTTTGGTGAGCAGTTCTTC. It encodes CASRYNAIFGEQFF.

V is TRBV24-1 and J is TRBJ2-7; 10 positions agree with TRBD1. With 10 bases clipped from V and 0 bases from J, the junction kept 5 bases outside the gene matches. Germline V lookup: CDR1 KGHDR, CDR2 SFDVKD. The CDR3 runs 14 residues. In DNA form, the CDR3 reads TGTGCCACAATGGACAGGGGGAGCTCCTACGAGCAGTACTTC. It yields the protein CATMDRGSSYEQYF.

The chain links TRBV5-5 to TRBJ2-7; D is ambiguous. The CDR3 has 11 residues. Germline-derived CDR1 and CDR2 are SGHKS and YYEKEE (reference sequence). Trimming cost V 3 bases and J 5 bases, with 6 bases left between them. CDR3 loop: CASSWGNEQYF. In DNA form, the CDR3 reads TGTGCCAGCAGCTGGGGAAACGAGCAGTACTTC.

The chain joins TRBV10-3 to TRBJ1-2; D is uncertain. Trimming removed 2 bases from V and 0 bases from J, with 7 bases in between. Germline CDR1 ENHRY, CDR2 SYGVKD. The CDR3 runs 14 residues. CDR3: CAISEAGPNYGYTF. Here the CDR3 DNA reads TGTGCCATCAGTGAGGCAGGTCCTAACTATGGCTACACCTTC.

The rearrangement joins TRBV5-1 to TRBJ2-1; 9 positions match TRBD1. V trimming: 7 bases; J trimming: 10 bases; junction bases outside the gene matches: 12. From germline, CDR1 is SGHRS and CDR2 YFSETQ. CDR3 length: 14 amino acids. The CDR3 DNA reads TGCGCCAGCGGGTTGGGACAGGGTTTGGAGGAGCAGTTCTTC. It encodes CASGLGQGLEEQFF.

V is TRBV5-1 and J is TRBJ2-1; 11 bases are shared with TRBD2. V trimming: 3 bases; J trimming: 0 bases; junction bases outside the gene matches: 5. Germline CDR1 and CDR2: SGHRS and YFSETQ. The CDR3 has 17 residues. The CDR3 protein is CASSSVGLAASYNEQFF. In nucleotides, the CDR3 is TGCGCCAGCAGCTCCGTGGGACTAGCGGCCTCCTACAATGAGCAGTTCTTC.

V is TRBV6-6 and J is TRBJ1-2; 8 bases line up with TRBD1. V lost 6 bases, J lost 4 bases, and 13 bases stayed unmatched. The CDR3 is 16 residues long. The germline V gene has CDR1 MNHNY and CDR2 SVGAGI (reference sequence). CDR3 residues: CASRRLTAQGAYGYTF. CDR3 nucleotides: TGTGCCAGCAGACGACTCACCGCTCAGGGGGCCTATGGCTACACCTTC.

This chain's CDR3 is CASSLLHTSGTSGRLGQYF. The CDR3 DNA follows: TGTGCCAGCAGTCTACTTCATACCTCCGGGACTAGCGGGAGGTTGGGGCAGTACTTC. The chain couples TRBV7-2 to TRBJ2-7, with 15 bases fitting TRBD2. J was trimmed by 9 bases and V by 6 bases; bases with no gene match: 21. The V gene's germline CDR1 is SGHTA and CDR2 FQGNSA. This CDR3 is built from 19 residues.

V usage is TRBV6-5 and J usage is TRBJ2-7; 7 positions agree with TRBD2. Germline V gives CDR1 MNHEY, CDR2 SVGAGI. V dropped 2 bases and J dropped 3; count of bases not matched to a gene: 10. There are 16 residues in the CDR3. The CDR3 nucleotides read TGTGCCAGCAGTTACGATAGGACTAGTGGGTTCTACGAGCAGTACTTC. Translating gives CASSYDRTSGFYEQYF.

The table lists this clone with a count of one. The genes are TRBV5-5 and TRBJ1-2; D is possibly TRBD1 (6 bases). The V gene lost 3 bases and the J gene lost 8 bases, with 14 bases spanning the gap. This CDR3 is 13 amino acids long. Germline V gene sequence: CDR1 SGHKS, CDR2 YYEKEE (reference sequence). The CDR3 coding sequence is TGTGCCAGCAGCTCGCGGGACATCCGCGGCTACACCTTC. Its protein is CASSSRDIRGYTF.

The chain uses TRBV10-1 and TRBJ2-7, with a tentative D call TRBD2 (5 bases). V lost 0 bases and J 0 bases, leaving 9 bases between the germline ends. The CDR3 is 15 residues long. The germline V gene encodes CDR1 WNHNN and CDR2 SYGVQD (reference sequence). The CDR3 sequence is CASSESGDPSYEQYF. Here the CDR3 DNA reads TGCGCCAGCAGTGAGTCCGGGGATCCCTCCTACGAGCAGTACTTC.

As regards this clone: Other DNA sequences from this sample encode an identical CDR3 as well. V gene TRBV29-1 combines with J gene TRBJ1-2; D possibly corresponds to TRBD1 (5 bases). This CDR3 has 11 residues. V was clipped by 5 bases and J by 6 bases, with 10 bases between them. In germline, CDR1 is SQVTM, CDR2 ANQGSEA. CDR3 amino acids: CSVTGGDGYTF. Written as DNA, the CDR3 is TGCAGCGTTACAGGAGGAGATGGCTACACCTTC.

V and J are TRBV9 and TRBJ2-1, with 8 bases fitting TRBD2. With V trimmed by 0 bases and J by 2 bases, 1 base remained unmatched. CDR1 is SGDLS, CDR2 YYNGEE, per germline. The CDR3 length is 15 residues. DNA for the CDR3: TGTGCCAGCAGCGTAGACGGGAGGGCCTACAATGAGCAGTTCTTC. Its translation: CASSVDGRAYNEQFF. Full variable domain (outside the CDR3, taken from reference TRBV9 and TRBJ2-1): DSGVTQTPKHLITATGQRVTLRCSPRSGDLSVYWYQQSLDQGLQFLIQYYNGEERAKGNILERFSAQQFPDLHSELNLSSLELGDSALYFCASSVDGRAYNEQFFGPGTRLTVL.

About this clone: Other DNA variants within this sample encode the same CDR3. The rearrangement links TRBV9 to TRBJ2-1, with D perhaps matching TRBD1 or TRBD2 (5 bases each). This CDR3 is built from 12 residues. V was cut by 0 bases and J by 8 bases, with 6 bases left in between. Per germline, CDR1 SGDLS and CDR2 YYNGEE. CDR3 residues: CASSVVGDEQFF. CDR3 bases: TGTGCCAGCAGCGTAGTGGGGGATGAGCAGTTCTTC.

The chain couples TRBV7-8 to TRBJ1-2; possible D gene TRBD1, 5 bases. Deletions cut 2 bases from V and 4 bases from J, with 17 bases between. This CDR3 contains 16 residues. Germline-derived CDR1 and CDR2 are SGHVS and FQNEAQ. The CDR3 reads CASSLTLRDAIYGYTF. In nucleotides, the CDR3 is TGTGCCAGCAGCTTAACCCTCCGGGACGCAATCTATGGCTACACCTTC.

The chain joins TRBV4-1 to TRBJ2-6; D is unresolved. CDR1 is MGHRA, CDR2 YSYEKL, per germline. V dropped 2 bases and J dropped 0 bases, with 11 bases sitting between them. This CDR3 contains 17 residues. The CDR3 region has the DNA TGCGCCAGCAGCCAAAGGGAAGGCCTCTCTGGGGCCAACGTCCTGACTTTC. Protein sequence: CASSQREGLSGANVLTF.